The next 28 T cell receptor beta chains were all read from a single sample in a study of blood T cell repertoires in COVID-19. Using immunoSEQ multiplex PCR, the repertoire was profiled, and TCRdb retains in-frame clones only, with some absent. The repertoire holds some 150,000 clones, about 92% seen once, with around 1.6% in the top ten. Sequencing was done on a sample of peripheral blood. Receptors were obtained from a human donor in a cohort sampled during active COVID-19.

The chain recombines TRBV2 with TRBJ1-1, with 12 bases fitting TRBD1. The CDR3 loop spans 14 amino acids. V was pared by 4 bases and J by 6 bases, with 3 bases of the junction left unmatched. CDR1 and CDR2 (germline): SNHLY, FYNNEI. CDR3 region: CASSGDRGLPEAFF. The CDR3 nucleotides are TGTGCCAGCAGTGGGGACAGGGGGCTTCCTGAAGCTTTCTTT.

V and J are TRBV4-1 and TRBJ2-1; 13 nucleotides line up with TRBD2. The trim removed 1 base at V and 7 bases at J, leaving 7 bases unmatched. The CDR3 totals 17 residues. Germline V CDR1 and CDR2: MGHRA, YSYEKL. The CDR3 DNA is TGCGCCAGCAGCCAAGGCGCTACTAGCGGGGGGGGTAATGAGCAGTTCTTC. It translates to CASSQGATSGGGNEQFF.

This chain connects TRBV19 to TRBJ1-5; D is unclear. This CDR3 has 14 residues. Trimming removed 0 bases at V and 9 bases at J, with 12 bases between. Germline V CDR1 and CDR2: LNHDA, SQIVND (reference sequence). The CDR3 DNA reads TGTGCCAGTAGTATAGAGGGTTCATCAGGGCCCCAGCATTTT. Translated, it gives CASSIEGSSGPQHF.

This clone has only one observation. V usage is TRBV6-5 and J usage is TRBJ1-2; D may be TRBD1 (6 bases). The CDR3 is 13 amino acids. V lost 8 bases to trimming and J lost 5 bases, with 15 bases between them. Germline V gives CDR1 MNHEY, CDR2 SVGAGI. CDR3 amino acids: CASGRTGRYGYTF. CDR3 in DNA: TGTGCCAGCGGCCGAACAGGGCGATATGGCTACACCTTC.

The genes are TRBV5-4 and TRBJ2-7; 9 nucleotides line up with TRBD1. The J segment lost 3 bases and the V segment lost 0 bases, leaving 1 base of the junction unmatched. Germline loops: CDR1 SGHNT, CDR2 YYREEE (reference sequence). The CDR3 covers 14 residues. The CDR3 spells CASSLGTGVYEQYF. CDR3 coding DNA: TGTGCCAGCAGCTTGGGGACAGGGGTCTACGAGCAGTACTTC.

V is TRBV2 and J is TRBJ2-2; the match to TRBD1 covers 11 bases. Germline values: CDR1 SNHLY, CDR2 FYNNEI. The CDR3 spans 15 residues. V lost 6 bases and J lost 7; bases outside the gene matches: 7. The CDR3 bases are TGTGCCAGCAGACCTCGGACAGGGGGCGGCGGGGAGCTGTTTTTT. Protein: CASRPRTGGGGELFF.

This clone was detected once. The CDR3 loop is CASSSRGGPEAFF. The DNA of the CDR3 is TGTGCCAGCAGTTCTAGGGGTGGGCCTGAAGCTTTCTTT. This rearrangement joins TRBV12-3 or TRBV12-4 to TRBJ1-1; a weak D match, TRBD1 (5 bases). V was clipped by 4 bases and J by 6 bases, with 12 bases between them. This CDR3 is 13 amino acids long.

Only a few counts were recorded for this clone. V and J are TRBV4-3 and TRBJ1-3, with D tentatively TRBD1 (5 bases). Trimming stripped 3 bases from V and 4 bases from J, with 16 bases between. This CDR3 contains 16 residues. The V gene's germline CDR1 is LGHNA and CDR2 YSLEER. Written as DNA, the CDR3 is TGCGCCAGCAGCCAGAGCAGGGTGTCGCGGGGAAACACCATATATTTT. Amino acid sequence: CASSQSRVSRGNTIYF.

This clone was seen just once. The genes are TRBV2 and TRBJ1-1, with a possible D match to TRBD1 (5 bases). Trimming left V 2 bases short and J 4 bases short, with 11 bases between. This CDR3 comprises 14 residues. The germline V gene has CDR1 SNHLY and CDR2 FYNNEI. The chain's CDR3 is CASSEIGATTEAFF. For the CDR3, the DNA is TGTGCCAGCAGTGAAATAGGGGCGACCACTGAAGCTTTCTTT.

The V call is TRBV20-1, the J call TRBJ2-7; no firm D call. The V end was cut by 1 base, the J end by 5 bases, with 3 bases between. This CDR3 has 10 residues. CDR1 and CDR2 (germline): DFQATT, SNEGSKA (reference sequence). CDR3 in DNA: TGCAGTGCTAGAGTCGACGAGCAGTACTTC. Translating gives CSARVDEQYF.

The chain joins TRBV10-1 to TRBJ2-5; D unresolved. The CDR3 is 14 amino acids. The ends were cut back, 0 bases at V and 1 base at J, with 6 bases in the middle. CDR1 and CDR2 (germline): WNHNN, SYGVQD (reference sequence). The CDR3 is CASSESTSQETQYF. CDR3 DNA sequence: TGCGCCAGCAGTGAGTCCACGAGCCAAGAGACCCAGTACTTC.

This chain connects TRBV7-9 to TRBJ2-7, with TRBD2 as a possible D gene (5 bases). The CDR3 has 13 amino acids. Germline assignment: CDR1 SEHNR and CDR2 FQNEAQ (reference sequence). Trimming took 0 bases from V and 2 from J, leaving 5 bases between them. This CDR3 reads CASSLAGAYEQYF. DNA for the CDR3: TGTGCCAGCAGCTTAGCCGGGGCCTACGAGCAGTACTTC.

The chain joins TRBV19 to TRBJ1-1, with a weak D call TRBD1 (5 bases). Trimming stripped 7 bases from V and 7 bases from J, with 10 bases between. The CDR3 has 11 amino acids. Germline CDR1 is LNHDA and CDR2 is SQIVND (reference sequence). CDR3 sequence: CASKGRVEAFF. The CDR3 region has the DNA TGTGCCAGTAAGGGGAGGGTTGAAGCTTTCTTT.

The chain couples TRBV6-6 to TRBJ1-4; D not resolved. CDR3 length equals 14 residues. Germline-derived CDR1 and CDR2 are MNHNY and SVGAGI (reference sequence). Trimming took off 6 bases at V and 5 bases at J, with 13 bases between the two ends. The CDR3 reads CASRNTGRNEKLFF. CDR3 nucleotide sequence: TGTGCCAGCAGAAACACGGGGAGAAATGAAAAACTGTTTTTT.

This clone was recorded once. The V and J genes are TRBV19 and TRBJ1-5, with TRBD1 matching over 11 bases. CDR1 and CDR2 (germline): LNHDA, SQIVND (reference sequence). The CDR3 runs 16 residues. The V gene end was trimmed by 4 bases and the J gene end by 4 bases; junction bases not matched to a gene: 6. CDR3 region: CASSTWTGGINQPQHF. The CDR3 nucleotides are TGTGCCAGTAGTACCTGGACAGGGGGCATAAATCAGCCCCAGCATTTT.

J is TRBJ1-6 and V is TRBV20-1, with 7 bases matching TRBD1. V lost 3 bases, J lost 10 bases, and 12 bases stayed unmatched. Germline V gene lookup returns CDR1 DFQATT and CDR2 SNEGSKA (reference sequence). The length of the CDR3 is 15 residues. CDR3 sequence reads: CSASMTGREDSPLHF. The DNA of the CDR3 is TGCAGTGCTAGTATGACAGGGAGAGAGGACTCACCCCTCCACTTT.

This chain connects TRBV12-5 to TRBJ2-3; TRBD1 aligns across 12 bases. Germline assignment: CDR1 LGHNT and CDR2 FRNRAP. The CDR3 extends over 16 amino acids. J was trimmed by 2 bases and V by 4 bases; bases with no gene match: 4. CDR3: CASGSGTGGDTDTQYF. CDR3 nucleotide sequence: TGTGCTAGTGGTTCCGGGACAGGGGGCGACACAGATACGCAGTATTTT.

The table lists this clone with a count of one. This chain connects TRBV10-2 to TRBJ2-1; unclear D gene. The V and J ends lost 8 bases and 7 bases respectively, with 12 bases between them. This CDR3 region has 12 residues. Germline CDR1 reads WSHSY; CDR2 reads SAAADI. CDR3 DNA sequence: TGCGCCAGCCTTTACCAACGGAATGAGCAGTTCTTC. This translates into CASLYQRNEQFF.

The chain links TRBV12-5 to TRBJ1-2, with TRBD1 as a possible D gene (5 bases). Trimming cost V 6 bases and J 2 bases, with 13 bases left between them. This CDR3 is built from 14 residues. Germline V gives CDR1 LGHNT, CDR2 FRNRAP. The CDR3 nucleotides read TGTGCTAGTGGCCCGGGACTCACAAACTATGGCTACACCTTC. Its protein is CASGPGLTNYGYTF.

The J gene is TRBJ2-3, the V gene TRBV30; 7 bases map to TRBD1. Unmatched junction bases numbered 9, after V lost 6 bases and J lost 3 bases. CDR1 GTSNPN and CDR2 SVGIG come from the germline V gene (reference sequence). The CDR3 contains 14 residues. The CDR3 sequence is CACSQGKGTDTQYF. CDR3 sequence (DNA): TGTGCCTGCTCACAGGGGAAGGGGACAGATACGCAGTATTTT.

The genes are TRBV7-9 and TRBJ1-2; 8 positions agree with TRBD1. This CDR3 spans 14 amino acids. The V gene's germline CDR1 is SEHNR and CDR2 FQNEAQ (reference sequence). V lost 5 bases to trimming and J lost 4 bases; unmatched junction nucleotides: 6. CDR3 sequence (DNA): TGTGCCAGCAGCCCATCGGACAGGGCCTATGGCTACACCTTC. Amino acid sequence: CASSPSDRAYGYTF.

The chain recombines TRBV6-5 with TRBJ2-1; D may be TRBD2 (7 bases). V gave up 6 bases and J gave up 7 bases, with 19 bases separating them. The length of the CDR3 is 15 residues. Germline V gene sequence: CDR1 MNHEY, CDR2 SVGAGI. The CDR3 DNA follows: TGTGCCAGCAGCCCCACGGGGGCGGGGGCGAATGAGCAGTTCTTC. Translating it yields CASSPTGAGANEQFF.

The rearrangement links TRBV10-3 to TRBJ2-7, with TRBD2 as a possible D gene (6 bases). The V and J ends lost 4 bases and 3 bases respectively, with 10 bases between them. The CDR3 runs 13 residues. Germline V gene sequence: CDR1 ENHRY, CDR2 SYGVKD. CDR3 amino acids: CAISGQGGYEQYF. For the CDR3, the DNA is TGTGCCATCAGTGGGCAGGGAGGCTACGAGCAGTACTTC.

This clone was detected once. The chain couples TRBV3-1 (or the pseudogene TRBV3-2) to TRBJ2-3; 7 bases are shared with TRBD2. CDR1 is LGHDT, CDR2 YNNKEL, per germline (reference sequence). The CDR3 is 14 amino acids. V shed 3 bases, J shed 3 bases, and the junction held 3 bases outside the gene matches. The CDR3 region has the DNA TGTGCCAGCAGCCACGCTAGCGGAACAGATACGCAGTATTTT. Amino acids: CASSHASGTDTQYF.

The chain is built from TRBV15 and TRBJ2-7, with D perhaps TRBD1 (5 bases). This CDR3 region has 14 residues. The V and J ends lost 1 base and 5 bases respectively, with 12 bases between them. Germline values: CDR1 LNHNV, CDR2 YYDKDF (reference sequence). The CDR3 sequence is CATSRGQGMNEQYF. DNA for the CDR3: TGTGCCACCAGCAGAGGGCAGGGTATGAACGAGCAGTACTTC. Variable domain in full (rest from reference TRBV15 and TRBJ2-7): DAMVIQNPRYQVTQFGKPVTLSCSQTLNHNVMYWYQQKSSQAPKLLFHYYDKDFNNEADTPDNFQSRRPNTSFCFLDIRSPGLGDTAMYLCATSRGQGMNEQYFGPGTRLTVT.

The chain uses TRBV30 and TRBJ1-5; D unresolved. The CDR3 loop spans 13 amino acids. Germline V gene lookup returns CDR1 GTSNPN and CDR2 SVGIG (reference sequence). Trimming shortened V by 0 bases and J by 5 bases, and 8 bases separated the two germline ends. The CDR3 DNA follows: TGTGCCTGGAGTGTAGAAGGAGATCAGCCCCAGCATTTT. The encoded protein is CAWSVEGDQPQHF.

The V and J genes are TRBV19 and TRBJ2-3; maybe TRBD2 (6 bases). The CDR3 covers 14 residues. V dropped 5 bases and J dropped 2 bases, with 11 bases sitting between them. The germline V gene encodes CDR1 LNHDA and CDR2 SQIVND (reference sequence). CDR3 sequence: CASSGGFHTDTQYF. The DNA for the CDR3 is TGTGCCAGTAGTGGGGGGTTTCACACAGATACGCAGTATTTT.

The genes are TRBV30 and TRBJ2-7; D not certain. The germline CDR1 and CDR2 sequences are GTSNPN and SVGIG (reference sequence). The CDR3 is made up of 11 amino acids. Trimming removed 7 bases from V and 1 base from J, with 8 bases in between. The CDR3 nucleotides are TGTGCCTACTCGAGATCCTACGAGCAGTACTTC. Its translation: CAYSRSYEQYF.